Following are 12 T cell receptor beta chains from one sample sequenced in a study of blood T cell repertoires in COVID-19. Only in-frame clones appear in the TCRdb table, and some are missing; sequencing was by immunoSEQ multiplex PCR. Of around 130,000 clones in the sample, around 88% were seen once. Sequenced: PBMCs or T cells enriched from blood (not recorded which). These receptors all come from a woman aged 50 to 60 who had recovered from COVID-19.

The chain carries TRBV10-3 and TRBJ1-1, with D uncertain. Trimming removed 4 bases at V and 0 bases at J, with 6 bases between. The CDR3 has 13 amino acids. CDR1 and CDR2 from the germline V gene are ENHRY and SYGVKD. The DNA of the CDR3 is TGTGCCATCAGTGCGGGGTTGAACACTGAAGCTTTCTTT. Its protein is CAISAGLNTEAFF.

This chain joins TRBV7-8 and TRBJ2-7; 9 nucleotides agree with TRBD2. J lost 3 bases, V lost 4 bases, and 7 bases had no gene match. CDR1 is SGHVS and CDR2 is FQNEAQ in the germline V gene. The CDR3 extends over 15 amino acids. The chain's CDR3 is CASSSWGSGGYEQYF. The CDR3 DNA sequence: TGTGCCAGCAGCTCTTGGGGTAGCGGGGGCTACGAGCAGTACTTC. The whole variable domain, remainder taken from reference TRBV7-8 and TRBJ2-7, is GAGVSQSPRYKVAKRGQDVALRCDPISGHVSLFWYQQALGQGPEFLTYFQNEAQLDKSGLPSDRFFAERPEGSVSTLKIQRTQQEDSAVYLCASSSWGSGGYEQYFGPGTRLTVT.

The V call is TRBV24-1, the J call TRBJ2-2; 8 bases are shared with TRBD1. This CDR3 spans 16 amino acids. J was trimmed by 2 bases and V by 4 bases; bases with no gene match: 5. Germline values: CDR1 KGHDR, CDR2 SFDVKD. As DNA, the CDR3 is TGTGCCACCAGTGAGTCCCCAGGGGGCAACACCGGGGAGCTGTTTTTT. Translated: CATSESPGGNTGELFF.

Comment on this clone: At one end, the junction sequence differs from germline, possibly due to a read error. The CDR3 DNA reads as TGTGCCAGTAGTATACCCCGACAGGCGACTAAATATGGCTACACCTTC. It is translated as CASSIPRQATKYGYTF. The J gene is TRBJ1-2, the V gene TRBV19; D may be TRBD1 (6 bases). This CDR3 has 16 amino acids. The germline gives CDR1 LNHDA, CDR2 SQIVND (reference sequence).

CDR3 nucleotide sequence: TGTGCCAGCAGCTTAGACAGGCCTTCTGGGGCCAACGTCCTGACTTTC. It is translated as CASSLDRPSGANVLTF. The J gene is TRBJ2-6, the V gene TRBV7-9, with D possibly matching TRBD1 (5 bases). The length of the CDR3 is 16 residues. Trimming took 1 base from V and 1 from J, leaving 8 bases between them. Germline assignment: CDR1 SEHNR and CDR2 FQNEAQ (reference sequence). Combining the CDR3 with reference TRBV7-9 and TRBJ2-6 gives the whole variable domain DTGVSQNPRHKITKRGQNVTFRCDPISEHNRLYWYRQTLGQGPEFLTYFQNEAQLEKSRLLSDRFSAERPKGSFSTLEIQRTEQGDSAMYLCASSLDRPSGANVLTFGAGSRLTVL.

The chain has TRBV9 and TRBJ2-7, with a weak D call TRBD2 (5 bases). The CDR3 runs to 13 residues. Germline-derived CDR1 and CDR2 are SGDLS and YYNGEE. V was trimmed by 2 bases and J by 5 bases, leaving 11 bases between them. In DNA, the CDR3 is TGTGCCAGCAGCGTCGGGGTGTTCCACGAGCAGTACTTC. Amino acids: CASSVGVFHEQYF. The full variable domain, completed using reference TRBV9 and TRBJ2-7, is DSGVTQTPKHLITATGQRVTLRCSPRSGDLSVYWYQQSLDQGLQFLIQYYNGEERAKGNILERFSAQQFPDLHSELNLSSLELGDSALYFCASSVGVFHEQYFGPGTRLTVT.

The chain employs TRBV11-3 and TRBJ2-1, with D unresolved. Trimming removed 1 base at V and 9 bases at J, with 4 bases between. Germline CDR1 and CDR2: SGHNT and YENEEA. The CDR3 runs 11 residues. The CDR3 DNA is TGTGCCAGCAGCTTAGGTAGTGAGCAGTTCTTC. Translating gives CASSLGSEQFF.

The V gene is TRBV7-9, the J gene TRBJ2-7; D is possibly TRBD1 (7 bases). The germline V gene encodes CDR1 SEHNR and CDR2 FQNEAQ (reference sequence). This CDR3 region has 16 residues. Trimming took off 5 bases at V and 3 bases at J, with 20 bases between the two ends. The CDR3 loop reads CASSPTTGGGYYEQYF. In nucleotides, the CDR3 is TGTGCCAGCAGCCCAACGACAGGAGGGGGCTACTACGAGCAGTACTTC.

V usage is TRBV18 and J usage is TRBJ2-1; 8 bases align to TRBD2. V shed 3 bases and J 8 bases; nucleotides not matched to a gene: 6. Germline CDR1 reads KGHSH; CDR2 reads LQKENI. The CDR3 sequence is 14 residues long. The CDR3 sequence is CASSPRTSLYEQFF. The CDR3, as DNA: TGTGCCAGCTCACCTCGGACTAGCTTGTATGAGCAGTTCTTC.

CDR3 sequence (DNA): TGCGCCAGCAGTAGGGACAGGGGACAAGAGACCCAGTACTTC. Amino acid sequence: CASSRDRGQETQYF. This chain connects TRBV10-1 to TRBJ2-5, with 10 positions matching TRBD1. The length of the CDR3 is 14 residues. CDR1 and CDR2 from the germline V gene are WNHNN and SYGVQD (reference sequence). V was pared by 5 bases and J by 2 bases, with 2 bases of the junction left unmatched.

This sequence joins TRBV10-3 and TRBJ2-2; 10 bases are a match to TRBD2. After removal of 6 bases from V and 0 bases from J, the junction contained 4 bases not matched to a gene. The CDR3 contains 16 residues. Germline V lookup: CDR1 ENHRY, CDR2 SYGVKD. CDR3 loop: CAIRAGTSANTGELFF. Here the CDR3 DNA reads TGTGCCATCAGAGCCGGGACTAGCGCGAACACCGGGGAGCTGTTTTTT.

The J gene is TRBJ1-5, the V gene TRBV19; weak D call: TRBD1 (5 bases). Looked up from germline, CDR1 is LNHDA and CDR2 is SQIVND (reference sequence). V dropped 3 bases and J dropped 6 bases, with 12 bases sitting between them. The length of the CDR3 is 14 residues. CDR3 in DNA: TGTGCCAGTAGTATTGTGGGGGGGAGTCAGCCCCAGCATTTT. This sequence encodes CASSIVGGSQPQHF.